This T cell receptor beta chain was captured by sequencing in a study of metastatic and nonmetastatic thyroid tumors. Across the study: Patients with malignant and benign thyroid disease provided blood and tumor or nodule tissue, whose repertoires were compared.

MiXCR reprocessed the PCR reads for TCRdb. The profile shows a few thousand clones, around 30% of them singletons. This clone was observed a handful of times. Trimming pared 9 bases from V and 6 bases from J, leaving 15 bases between. CDR1 is SNHLY and CDR2 is FYNNEI in the germline V gene. The CDR3 spans 13 residues. Patients were all untreated before their thyroid surgery. The sequenced material came from adjacent normal tissue. The source is a female donor with papillary thyroid cancer or a benign thyroid nodule (not recorded which). Some clones in this sample may be carry-over from other donors' samples. This chain links TRBV2 with TRBJ2-1; D is possibly TRBD2 (6 bases). The CDR3 here is CASLREGVNEQFF. CDR3 DNA: TGTGCCAGTCTGCGGGAAGGTGTCAATGAGCAGTTCTTC.